This is a list of T cell receptor beta chains from one sample in a study of blood T cell repertoires in COVID-19. Measured with immunoSEQ multiplex PCR; TCRdb has only the in-frame clones, and not every one. Of some 100,000 clones listed, 88% were seen once; the top ten hold 4.5% to 6%. Sequencing input: peripheral blood. The receptor source for this set is a woman older than 75 with active COVID-19. The CDR3 runs from the conserved cysteine through the conserved F or W. Fields, in order: clone size, J gene, D gene, V gene, CDR3 protein, CDR3 DNA. A D gene is named only where the DNA matches it firmly. Not every row has a clone size; where given, it reads once, few, many or a size class.

- TRBJ2-5 TRBD1 TRBV28 CASSAQPGQGIEQETQYF TGTGCCAGCAGTGCACAACCGGGACAGGGCATAGAACAAGAGACCCAGTACTTC
- TRBJ2-5 - TRBV12-3/TRBV12-4 CAATFPEETQYF TGTGCCGCGACCTTTCCGGAGGAGACCCAGTACTTC
once TRBJ2-5 - TRBV29-1 CSVELERETQYF TGCAGCGTTGAACTGGAGCGGGAGACCCAGTACTTC
- TRBJ2-5 TRBD2 TRBV30 CAWSVPGLAEEETQYF TGTGCCTGGAGTGTTCCGGGACTAGCGGAGGAAGAGACCCAGTACTTC
- TRBJ2-1 TRBD2 TRBV29-1 CSVERRSGGSDSSYNEQFF TGCAGCGTCGAAAGGAGGTCGGGCGGGAGTGATAGCTCCTACAATGAGCAGTTCTTC
- TRBJ2-7 - TRBV21-1 CASSTQDRGYEQYF TGTGCCAGCAGCACCCAGGACAGGGGTTACGAGCAGTACTTC
once TRBJ2-4 TRBD1 TRBV6-5 CASTQDRGRWNIQYF TGTGCCAGCACCCAGGACAGGGGGCGGTGGAACATTCAGTACTTC
once TRBJ2-7 - TRBV7-2 CASSLGNWGQREQYF TGTGCCAGCAGCTTAGGTAACTGGGGACAACGCGAGCAGTACTTC
- TRBJ1-4 - TRBV9 CASSRDRWGEKLFF TGTGCCAGCAGCCGAGACAGGTGGGGTGAAAAACTGTTTTTT
- TRBJ2-7 TRBD1 TRBV28 CASSYADRGGYEQYF TGTGCCAGCAGTTACGCCGACAGGGGTGGCTACGAGCAGTACTTC
- TRBJ1-2 TRBD1 TRBV20-1 CSAGTGYGYTF TGCAGTGCCGGGACAGGGTATGGCTACACCTTC
few TRBJ2-7 - TRBV10-3 CAISESGAASYEQYF TGTGCCATCAGTGAGTCGGGGGCAGCGTCCTACGAGCAGTACTTC
once TRBJ2-1 TRBD2 TRBV7-2 CASSLGLAGVDEQFF TGTGCCAGCAGCCTGGGACTAGCGGGAGTCGATGAGCAGTTCTTC
- TRBJ2-7 TRBD1 TRBV7-9 CASSSDGQGGYREQYF TGTGCCAGCAGCTCAGATGGACAGGGGGGATATCGGGAGCAGTACTTC
- TRBJ1-1 - TRBV5-1 CASSFSLGTEAFF TGCGCCAGCAGCTTTAGTCTCGGCACTGAAGCTTTCTTT
once TRBJ2-2 - TRBV28 CASSLAFTGELFF TGTGCCAGCAGTTTAGCGTTCACCGGGGAGCTGTTTTTT
once TRBJ2-2 - TRBV7-7 CASSRDSANTGELFF TGTGCTAGCAGCCGGGACTCCGCGAACACCGGGGAGCTGTTTTTT
- TRBJ2-1 TRBD2 TRBV6-5 CASTPGLANEQFF TGTGCCAGCACCCCGGGACTAGCGAATGAGCAGTTCTTC
few TRBJ1-1 - TRBV7-2 CASSSGHNTEAFF TGTGCCAGCAGCTCGGGACACAACACTGAAGCTTTCTTT
- TRBJ1-5 TRBD1 TRBV2 CASSGTGGNQPQHF TGTGCCAGCAGCGGGACAGGGGGGAATCAGCCCCAGCATTTT
- TRBJ2-1 TRBD2 TRBV6-6 CASSSMLAGGYNEQFF TGTGCCAGCAGTTCGATGCTAGCGGGAGGCTACAATGAGCAGTTCTTC
- TRBJ1-4 - TRBV6-1 CASSEVSAGVSEKLFF TGTGCCAGCAGTGAAGTTTCTGCAGGGGTTAGTGAAAAACTGTTTTTT
- TRBJ2-2 - TRBV28 CASSLLAPPGELFF TGTGCCAGCAGTTTATTAGCACCTCCCGGGGAGCTGTTTTTT
- TRBJ2-7 - TRBV10-3 CAISDFRDYEQYF TGTGCCATCAGTGATTTTCGGGACTACGAGCAGTACTTC
- TRBJ2-7 TRBD2 TRBV7-2 CASSLVLAGDPYEQYF TGTGCCAGCAGCTTAGTGCTAGCGGGAGATCCCTACGAGCAGTACTTC
- TRBJ2-7 - TRBV9 CASSVSGGRDYEQYF TGTGCCAGCAGCGTAAGCGGCGGAAGGGATTACGAGCAGTACTTC
- TRBJ2-2 TRBD2 TRBV7-3 CASSPWAGGPSTGELFF TGTGCCAGCAGCCCTTGGGCGGGAGGGCCGAGTACCGGGGAGCTGTTTTTT
- TRBJ2-7 TRBD2 TRBV30 CAWNRLAGNYEQYF TGTGCCTGGAACCGACTAGCGGGGAACTACGAGCAGTACTTC
- TRBJ2-3 TRBD1 TRBV11-2 CASSATGGTDTQYF TGTGCCAGCAGCGCAACAGGGGGCACAGATACGCAGTATTTT
- TRBJ2-7 - TRBV20-1 CSASHGTIYEQYF TGCAGTGCTAGTCACGGGACAATCTACGAGCAGTACTTC
- TRBJ2-5 TRBD2 TRBV19 CASSDRLAGLETQYF TGTGCCAGTAGCGATAGACTAGCGGGACTGGAGACCCAGTACTTC
- TRBJ2-3 TRBD2 TRBV7-9 CASSSQRDTDTQYF TGTGCCAGCAGCTCCCAGCGGGACACAGATACGCAGTATTTT
- TRBJ2-1 - TRBV6-5 CASSPFESIYNEQFF TGTGCCAGCAGTCCCTTTGAGTCCATATACAATGAGCAGTTCTTC
once TRBJ1-5 - TRBV7-2 CASSLRDNQPQHF TGTGCCAGCAGCTTACGGGATAATCAGCCCCAGCATTTT
- TRBJ2-5 - TRBV6-2/TRBV6-3 CASSYFRVQTQYF TGTGCCAGCAGTTACTTCAGGGTCCAGACCCAGTACTTC
- TRBJ1-1 - TRBV9 CASSPADMNTEAFF TGTGCCAGCAGCCCAGCTGACATGAACACTGAAGCTTTCTTT
- TRBJ2-2 - TRBV29-1 CSVGANTGELFF TGCAGCGTTGGAGCGAACACCGGGGAGCTGTTTTTT
- TRBJ2-1 TRBD2 TRBV3-1/TRBV3-2 CASSQKIAGGLSYNEQFF TGTGCCAGCAGCCAAAAAATAGCGGGAGGATTATCCTACAATGAGCAGTTCTTC
once TRBJ2-5 - TRBV27 CASSLAPAWARRGETQYF TGTGCCAGCAGTTTAGCGCCGGCTTGGGCCCGCCGGGGAGAGACCCAGTACTTC
once TRBJ1-1 TRBD1 TRBV19 CASSIVGQPMDTEAFF TGTGCCAGTAGTATAGTGGGACAGCCGATGGACACTGAAGCTTTCTTT
- TRBJ2-2 TRBD2 TRBV14 CASRQYGTTPGELFF TGTGCCAGCAGACAATACGGGACTACCCCCGGGGAGCTGTTTTTT
- TRBJ2-2 - TRBV28 CASNPPRGGRGELFF TGTGCCAGCAATCCCCCTAGGGGGGGTCGCGGGGAGCTGTTTTTT
- TRBJ2-3 TRBD2 TRBV15 CATSRVRASGTNTQYF TGTGCCACCAGCAGAGTAAGGGCTAGCGGGACTAATACGCAGTATTTT
- TRBJ2-1 TRBD2 TRBV15 CATSSHRLAGVVEQFF TGTGCCACCAGCAGCCACCGACTAGCGGGAGTAGTGGAACAGTTCTTC
- TRBJ2-7 TRBD2 TRBV24-1 CATSDGGLAGVYEQYF TGTGCCACCAGTGATGGGGGACTAGCGGGAGTCTACGAGCAGTACTTC